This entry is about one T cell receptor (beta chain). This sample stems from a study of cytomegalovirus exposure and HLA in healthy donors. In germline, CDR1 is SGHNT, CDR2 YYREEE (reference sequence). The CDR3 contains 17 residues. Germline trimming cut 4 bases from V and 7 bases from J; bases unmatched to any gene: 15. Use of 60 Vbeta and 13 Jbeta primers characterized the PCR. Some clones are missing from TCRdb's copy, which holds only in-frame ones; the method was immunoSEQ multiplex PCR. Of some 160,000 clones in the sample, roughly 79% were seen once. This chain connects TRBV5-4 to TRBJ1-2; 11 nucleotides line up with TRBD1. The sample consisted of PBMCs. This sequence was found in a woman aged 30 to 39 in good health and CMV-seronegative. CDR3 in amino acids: CASSPTGTGGRSAGYTF. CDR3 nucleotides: TGTGCCAGCAGCCCCACGGGGACAGGGGGAAGATCCGCTGGCTACACCTTC. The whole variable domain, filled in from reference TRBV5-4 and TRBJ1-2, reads ETGVTQSPTHLIKTRGQQVTLRCSSQSGHNTVSWYQQALGQGPQFIFQYYREEENGRGNFPPRFSGLQFPNYSSELNVNALELDDSALYLCASSPTGTGGRSAGYTFGSGTRLTVV.